This paragraph covers one T cell receptor (beta chain) sequence. The sample originates from a study of blood T cell repertoires in COVID-19. Study context: COVID-19 samples from acute and convalescent phases originated in the United States, Italy and Spain. In each case, the material was cDNA or gDNA derived from T cells, B-cell-depleted T cells, or PBMCs.

Original processing methods: The assay estimated nucleated cells by amplifying reference gene primers. Measured with immunoSEQ multiplex PCR; TCRdb has only the in-frame clones, and not every one. Clone size and V and J calls were adopted from that table, with D and trimming inferred from the DNA. The repertoire holds about 130,000 clones, approximately 89% seen once, with 3.5% to 4.5% in the top ten. Sequencing used peripheral blood. The sequence came from a woman aged 60-75 years with acute or convalescent COVID-19.

The CDR3 DNA reads as TGTGCCAGCAGTTTGGGGGGTGTTCGCAATCAGCCCCAGCATTTT. This translates into CASSLGGVRNQPQHF. The V and J genes are TRBV28 and TRBJ1-5; a weak D match, TRBD1 (5 bases). Deletions cut 3 bases from V and 2 bases from J, with 11 bases between. Germline loops: CDR1 MDHEN, CDR2 SYDVKM. This CDR3 is 15 amino acids long.